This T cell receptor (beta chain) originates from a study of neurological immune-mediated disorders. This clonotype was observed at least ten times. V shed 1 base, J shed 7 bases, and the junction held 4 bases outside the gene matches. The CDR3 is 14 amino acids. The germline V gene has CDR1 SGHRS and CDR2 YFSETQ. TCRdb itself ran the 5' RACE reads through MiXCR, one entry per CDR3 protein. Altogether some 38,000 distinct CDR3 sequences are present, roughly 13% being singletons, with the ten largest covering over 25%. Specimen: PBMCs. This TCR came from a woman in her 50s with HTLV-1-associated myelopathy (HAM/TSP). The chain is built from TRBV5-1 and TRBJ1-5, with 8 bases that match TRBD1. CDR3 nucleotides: TGCGCCAGCAGCTTGTGGCAGGGGGCACAGCCCCAGCATTTT. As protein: CASSLWQGAQPQHF.